The 2 T cell receptor beta chains below were found in one sample sequenced in a study of cytomegalovirus exposure and HLA in healthy donors. Produced via immunoSEQ multiplex PCR; TCRdb's table is partial and in-frame only. The sample yields roughly 120,000 clones, roughly nine tenths seen once. Sequencing was performed on PBMCs. The receptors originated from a man younger than 35 in good health and CMV-seropositive.

The V call is TRBV5-3, the J call TRBJ1-2, with D hard to call. TRBV5-3 is an ORF for which the function is uncertain. CDR3 length: 15 residues. V was pared by 4 bases and J by 4 bases, with 17 bases between. This CDR3 reads CARSPYQSITYGYTF. In nucleotides, the CDR3 is TGTGCCAGAAGCCCCTACCAAAGTATCACCTATGGCTACACCTTC.

The chain is built from TRBV25-1 and TRBJ2-3; 9 bases line up with TRBD2. Germline V CDR1 and CDR2: MGHDK, SYGVNS. The CDR3 is 14 amino acids. The V gene end was trimmed by 7 bases and the J gene end by 5 bases; junction bases not matched to a gene: 7. CDR3 loop: CASKAGGLGDTQYF. CDR3 DNA sequence: TGTGCCAGCAAAGCGGGGGGACTGGGAGATACGCAGTATTTT.